Listed below are T cell receptor beta chains from one sample, sequenced in a study of yellow fever vaccine responses in identical twins. TCRdb analysed the RT-PCR reads with MiXCR anew, one entry per CDR3 protein. Among about 2,100 distinct CDR3 sequences listed, 83% were seen once. The source material was T cells from blood (PBMCs), unsorted or a sorted subset (not recorded which), sampled before or after yellow fever vaccination (not recorded which). The receptor set was obtained from a woman aged 18 to 35 who received the yellow fever vaccine. Each CDR3 is given with its conserved first and last residue. The order of the fields is J gene, V gene, clone size, CDR3 protein. A clone size is listed for some rows: how often the clone was seen (once, few, many), or a class if it is expanded.

TRBJ2-7 | TRBV15 | . | CATSKGTSDEQYF
TRBJ1-6 | TRBV25-1 | . | CASTEGRGNSPLHF
TRBJ2-5 | TRBV29-1 | . | CSVDGQGSQETQYF
TRBJ1-2 | TRBV28 | . | CASSDPGAGLVSGYTF
TRBJ2-1 | TRBV28 | . | CASSLWNEQFF
TRBJ2-5 | TRBV29-1 | . | CSGGSARETQYF
TRBJ2-7 | TRBV12-3/TRBV12-4 | . | CASKGVDSGTYEQYF
TRBJ1-1 | TRBV15 | . | CATSSRGTENTEAFF
TRBJ1-2 | TRBV2 | few | CASSDGRSNYGYTF
TRBJ1-2 | TRBV29-1 | . | CSVAWDSPYGYTF
TRBJ2-3 | TRBV11-1 | . | CASSFGDTQYF
TRBJ1-2 | TRBV4-1 | . | CASSQVTGGSNYGYTF
TRBJ2-1 | TRBV19 | . | CASSVGGWNEQFF
TRBJ2-2 | TRBV28 | . | CASSPGQPNTGELFF
TRBJ1-4 | TRBV6-1 | . | CASSEGDRQVNEKLFF
TRBJ2-1 | TRBV20-1 | . | CSAQPGLADYNEQFF
TRBJ2-7 | TRBV29-1 | . | CSVEDLEGKAYEQYF
TRBJ2-1 | TRBV20-1 | . | CSVAGSLSYNEQFF
TRBJ1-2 | TRBV6-5 | . | CASSYSGQGNGYTF
TRBJ1-1 | TRBV11-1 | . | CASSPPNTEAFF
TRBJ2-1 | TRBV29-1 | few | CSVSRGGRYNEQFF
TRBJ2-1 | TRBV7-1 | . | CASSSGIGTSGNHEQFF
TRBJ2-7 | TRBV11-2 | . | CASSAGTASYEQYF
TRBJ2-2 | TRBV7-9 | . | CASSSPHPPSNTGELFF
TRBJ2-1 | TRBV7-6 | . | CASSTRESTYNEQFF
TRBJ2-7 | TRBV3-1 | . | CASSQDAWLPFYEQYF
TRBJ2-7 | TRBV2 | . | CASSDGSYEQYF
TRBJ1-4 | TRBV18 | . | CASSPRDLNEKLFF
TRBJ2-3 | TRBV7-8 | . | CASSFWVSTDTQYF
TRBJ1-1 | TRBV7-6 | . | CASSLQISGRGNTEAFF
TRBJ1-1 | TRBV5-1 | few | CASRSDRGLNTEAFF
TRBJ1-2 | TRBV11-2 | . | CASSLGPTGGPDGYTF
TRBJ2-5 | TRBV28 | . | CASSFDFQETQYF
TRBJ2-7 | TRBV29-1 | once | CSVAGTSGRYEQYF
TRBJ2-5 | TRBV2 | . | CASSGQGGQETQYF
TRBJ1-6 | TRBV5-4 | . | CASSFRVYGSPLHF
TRBJ1-5 | TRBV11-1 | few | CASSLQGQPQHF
TRBJ2-3 | TRBV6-4 | . | CASSDSSVGTQYF
TRBJ1-6 | TRBV23-1 | . | CASSQSKRLGRSYNSPLHF
TRBJ2-1 | TRBV5-1 | once | CASGQGSNEQFF
TRBJ2-1 | TRBV2 | . | CAGEQGYNEQFF
TRBJ2-7 | TRBV6-5 | . | CASSYSQFGEQYF